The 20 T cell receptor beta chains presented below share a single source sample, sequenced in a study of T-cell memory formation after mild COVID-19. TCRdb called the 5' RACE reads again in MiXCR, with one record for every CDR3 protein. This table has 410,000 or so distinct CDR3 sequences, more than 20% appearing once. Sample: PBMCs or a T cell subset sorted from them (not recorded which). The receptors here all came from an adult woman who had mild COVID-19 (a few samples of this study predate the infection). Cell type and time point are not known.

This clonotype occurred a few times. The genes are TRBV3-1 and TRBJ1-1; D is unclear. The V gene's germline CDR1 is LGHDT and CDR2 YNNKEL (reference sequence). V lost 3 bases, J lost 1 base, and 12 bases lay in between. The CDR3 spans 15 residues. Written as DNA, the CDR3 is TGTGCCAGCAGCCAGCTACAGCCAGGGAACACTGAAGCTTTCTTT. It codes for CASSQLQPGNTEAFF.

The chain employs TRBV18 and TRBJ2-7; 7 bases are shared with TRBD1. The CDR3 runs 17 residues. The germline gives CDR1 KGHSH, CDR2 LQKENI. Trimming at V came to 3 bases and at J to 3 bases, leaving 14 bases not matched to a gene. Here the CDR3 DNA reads TGTGCCAGCTCACCTCCGCTCCGGGACAGCTCCTACTACGAGCAGTACTTC. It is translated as CASSPPLRDSSYYEQYF. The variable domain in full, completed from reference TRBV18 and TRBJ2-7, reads NAGVMQNPRHLVRRRGQEARLRCSPMKGHSHVYWYRQLPEEGLKFMVYLQKENIIDESGMPKERFSAEFPKEGPSILRIQQVVRGDSAAYFCASSPPLRDSSYYEQYFGPGTRLTVT.

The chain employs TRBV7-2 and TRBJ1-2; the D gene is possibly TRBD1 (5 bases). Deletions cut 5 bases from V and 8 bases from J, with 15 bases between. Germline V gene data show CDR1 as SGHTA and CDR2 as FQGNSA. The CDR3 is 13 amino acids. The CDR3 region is CASSVGAGGGYTF. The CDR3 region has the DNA TGTGCCAGCAGCGTGGGAGCCGGGGGGGGCTACACCTTC. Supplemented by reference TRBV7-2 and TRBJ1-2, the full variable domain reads GAGVSQSPSNKVTEKGKDVELRCDPISGHTALYWYRQSLGQGLEFLIYFQGNSAPDKSGLPSDRFSAERTGGSVSTLTIQRTQQEDSAVYLCASSVGAGGGYTFGSGTRLTVV.

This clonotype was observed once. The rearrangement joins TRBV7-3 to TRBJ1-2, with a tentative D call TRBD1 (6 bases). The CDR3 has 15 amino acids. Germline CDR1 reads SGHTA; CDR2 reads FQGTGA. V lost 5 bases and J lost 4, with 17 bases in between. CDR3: CASSPTVGQLYGYTF. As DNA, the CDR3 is TGTGCCAGCAGCCCGACTGTTGGACAGCTCTATGGCTACACCTTC.

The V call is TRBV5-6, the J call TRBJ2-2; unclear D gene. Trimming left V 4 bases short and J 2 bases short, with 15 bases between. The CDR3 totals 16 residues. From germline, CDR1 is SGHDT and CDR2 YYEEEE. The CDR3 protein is CASSQLTTANTGELFF. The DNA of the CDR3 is TGTGCCAGCAGCCAACTTACTACAGCTAACACCGGGGAGCTGTTTTTT.

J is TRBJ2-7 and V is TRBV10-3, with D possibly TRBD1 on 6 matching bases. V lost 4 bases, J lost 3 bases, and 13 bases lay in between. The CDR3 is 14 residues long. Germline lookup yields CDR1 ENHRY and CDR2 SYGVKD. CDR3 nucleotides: TGTGCCATCAGTGGCGGTGGGGGCTTCTACGAGCAGTACTTC. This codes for CAISGGGGFYEQYF.

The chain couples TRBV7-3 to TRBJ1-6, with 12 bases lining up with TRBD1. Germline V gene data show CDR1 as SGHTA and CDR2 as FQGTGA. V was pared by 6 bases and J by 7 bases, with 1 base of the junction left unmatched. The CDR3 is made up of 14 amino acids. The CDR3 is CASSGTGGNSPLHF. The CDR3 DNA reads TGTGCCAGCAGTGGGACAGGGGGCAATTCACCCCTCCACTTT.

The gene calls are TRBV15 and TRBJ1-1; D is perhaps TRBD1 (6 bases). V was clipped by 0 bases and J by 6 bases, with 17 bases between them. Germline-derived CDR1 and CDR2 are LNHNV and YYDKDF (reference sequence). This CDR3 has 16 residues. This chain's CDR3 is CATSRDRAGVFAEAFF. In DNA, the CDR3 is TGTGCCACCAGCAGAGATCGCGCAGGGGTTTTCGCTGAAGCTTTCTTT.

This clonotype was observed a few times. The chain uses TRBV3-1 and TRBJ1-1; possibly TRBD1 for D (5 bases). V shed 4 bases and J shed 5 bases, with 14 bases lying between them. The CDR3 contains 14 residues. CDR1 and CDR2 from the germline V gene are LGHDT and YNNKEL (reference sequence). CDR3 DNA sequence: TGTGCCAGCAGCCCCCAGGGTATGAGAACTGAAGCTTTCTTT. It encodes CASSPQGMRTEAFF.

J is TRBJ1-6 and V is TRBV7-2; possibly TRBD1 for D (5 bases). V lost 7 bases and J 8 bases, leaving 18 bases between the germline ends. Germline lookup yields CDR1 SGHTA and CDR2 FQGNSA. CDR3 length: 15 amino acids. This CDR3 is CASTMDGGGDSPLHF. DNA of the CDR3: TGTGCCAGCACCATGGACGGGGGTGGAGATTCACCCCTCCACTTT.

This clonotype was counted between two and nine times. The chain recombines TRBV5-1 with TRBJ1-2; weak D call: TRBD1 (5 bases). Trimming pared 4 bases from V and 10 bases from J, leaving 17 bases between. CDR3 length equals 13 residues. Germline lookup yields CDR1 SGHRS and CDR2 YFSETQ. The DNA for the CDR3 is TGCGCCAGCAGCCCCGGGGCAGCGGGGGACTACACCTTC. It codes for CASSPGAAGDYTF. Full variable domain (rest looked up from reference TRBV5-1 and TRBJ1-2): KAGVTQTPRYLIKTRGQQVTLSCSPISGHRSVSWYQQTPGQGLQFLFEYFSETQRNKGNFPGRFSGRQFSNSRSEMNVSTLELGDSALYLCASSPGAAGDYTFGSGTRLTVV.

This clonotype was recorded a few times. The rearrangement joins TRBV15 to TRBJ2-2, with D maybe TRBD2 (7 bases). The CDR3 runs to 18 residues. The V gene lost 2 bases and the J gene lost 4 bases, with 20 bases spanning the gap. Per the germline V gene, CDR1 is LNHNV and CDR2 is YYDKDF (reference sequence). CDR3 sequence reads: CATSRYPWGGGGTGELFF. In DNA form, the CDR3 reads TGTGCCACCAGCAGATATCCCTGGGGAGGGGGAGGCACCGGGGAGCTGTTTTTT.

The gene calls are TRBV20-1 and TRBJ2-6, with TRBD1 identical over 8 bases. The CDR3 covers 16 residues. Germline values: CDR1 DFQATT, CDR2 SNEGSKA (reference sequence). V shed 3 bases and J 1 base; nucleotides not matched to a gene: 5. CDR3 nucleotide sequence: TGCAGTGCTAGTGACAGGGGAGGTTCTGGGGCCAACGTCCTGACTTTC. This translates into CSASDRGGSGANVLTF.

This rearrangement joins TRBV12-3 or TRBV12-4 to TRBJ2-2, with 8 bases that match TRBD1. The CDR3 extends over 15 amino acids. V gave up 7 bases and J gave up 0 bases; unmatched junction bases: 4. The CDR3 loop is CASNRGFSNTGELFF. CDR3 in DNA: TGTGCCAGCAACAGGGGGTTTTCGAACACCGGGGAGCTGTTTTTT.

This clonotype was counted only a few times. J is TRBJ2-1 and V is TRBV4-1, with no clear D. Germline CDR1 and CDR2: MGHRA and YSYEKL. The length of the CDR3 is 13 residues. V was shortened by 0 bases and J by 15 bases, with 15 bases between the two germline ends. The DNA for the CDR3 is TGCGCCAGCAGCCAAGATCAAACGAGTGAGACGTTCTTC. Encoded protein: CASSQDQTSETFF.

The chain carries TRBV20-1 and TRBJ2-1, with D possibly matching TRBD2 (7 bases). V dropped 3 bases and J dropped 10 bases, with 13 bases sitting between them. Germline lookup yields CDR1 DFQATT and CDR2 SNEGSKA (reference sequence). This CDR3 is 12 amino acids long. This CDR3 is CSASGGRLEQFF. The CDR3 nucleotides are TGCAGTGCTAGCGGGGGGCGTTTAGAGCAGTTCTTC.

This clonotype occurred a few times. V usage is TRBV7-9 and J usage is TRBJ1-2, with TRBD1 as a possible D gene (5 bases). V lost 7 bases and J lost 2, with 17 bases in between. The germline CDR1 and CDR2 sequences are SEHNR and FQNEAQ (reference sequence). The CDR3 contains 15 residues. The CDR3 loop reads CASINVGGSNYGYTF. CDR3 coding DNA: TGTGCCAGCATCAACGTGGGGGGTTCCAACTATGGCTACACCTTC.

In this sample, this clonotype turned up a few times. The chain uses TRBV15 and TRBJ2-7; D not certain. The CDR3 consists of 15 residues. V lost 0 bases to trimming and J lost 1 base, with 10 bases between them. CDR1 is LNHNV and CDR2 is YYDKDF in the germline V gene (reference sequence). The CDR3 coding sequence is TGTGCCACCAGCAGAGATCGAACGAGATCCTACGAGCAGTACTTC. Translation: CATSRDRTRSYEQYF.

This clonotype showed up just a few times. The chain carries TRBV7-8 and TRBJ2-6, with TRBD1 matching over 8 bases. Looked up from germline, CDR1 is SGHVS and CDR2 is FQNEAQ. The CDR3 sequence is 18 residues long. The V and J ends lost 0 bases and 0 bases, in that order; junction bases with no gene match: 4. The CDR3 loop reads CASSLARGRGSGANVLTF. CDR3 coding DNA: TGTGCCAGCAGCTTAGCCAGGGGGCGAGGCTCTGGGGCCAACGTCCTGACTTTC.

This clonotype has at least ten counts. As DNA, the CDR3 is TGCAGTGCTAGAGATCCTGAGCGGGGGGAAAACAATGAGCAGTTCTTC. Its protein is CSARDPERGENNEQFF. This chain links TRBV20-1 with TRBJ2-1, with TRBD2 matching 9 bases. J lost 5 bases, V lost 0 bases, and 8 bases had no gene match. The CDR3 consists of 16 residues. Germline CDR1 DFQATT, CDR2 SNEGSKA (reference sequence).